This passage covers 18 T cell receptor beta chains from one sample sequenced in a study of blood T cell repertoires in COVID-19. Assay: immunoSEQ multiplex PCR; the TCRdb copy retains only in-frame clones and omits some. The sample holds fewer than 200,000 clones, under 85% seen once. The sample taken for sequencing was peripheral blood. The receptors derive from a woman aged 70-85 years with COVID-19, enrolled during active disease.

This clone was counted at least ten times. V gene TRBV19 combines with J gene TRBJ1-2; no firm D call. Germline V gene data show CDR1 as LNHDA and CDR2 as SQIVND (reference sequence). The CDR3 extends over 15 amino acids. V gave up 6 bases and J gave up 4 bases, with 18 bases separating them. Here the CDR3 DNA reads TGTGCCAGTAGACCGCGCGGCGAGTTTGGCTATGGCTACACCTTC. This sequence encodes CASRPRGEFGYGYTF.

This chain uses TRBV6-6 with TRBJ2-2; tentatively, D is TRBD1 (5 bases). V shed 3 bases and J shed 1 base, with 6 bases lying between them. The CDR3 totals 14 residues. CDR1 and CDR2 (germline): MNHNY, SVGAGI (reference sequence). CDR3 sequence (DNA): TGTGCCAGCAGTTATGACAGGAACACCGGGGAGCTGTTTTTT. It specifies CASSYDRNTGELFF.

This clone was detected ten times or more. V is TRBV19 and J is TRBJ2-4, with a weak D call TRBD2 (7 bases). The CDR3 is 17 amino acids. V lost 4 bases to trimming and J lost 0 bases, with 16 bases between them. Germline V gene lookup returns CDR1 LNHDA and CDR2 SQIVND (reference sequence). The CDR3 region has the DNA TGTGCCAGTAGTACTTCTGGGCGGGGGCTAGCCAAAAACATTCAGTACTTC. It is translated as CASSTSGRGLAKNIQYF.

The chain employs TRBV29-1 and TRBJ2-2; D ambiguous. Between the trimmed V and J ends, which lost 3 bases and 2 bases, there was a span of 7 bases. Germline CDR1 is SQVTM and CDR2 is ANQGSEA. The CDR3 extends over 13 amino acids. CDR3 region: CSVDVANTGELFF. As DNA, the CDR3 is TGCAGCGTTGATGTGGCTAACACCGGGGAGCTGTTTTTT.

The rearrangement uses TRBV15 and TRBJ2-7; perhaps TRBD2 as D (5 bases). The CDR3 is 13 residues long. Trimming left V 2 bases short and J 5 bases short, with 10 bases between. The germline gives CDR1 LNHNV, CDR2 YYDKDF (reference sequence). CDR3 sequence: CATSRRSGDEQYF. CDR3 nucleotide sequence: TGTGCCACCAGCAGAAGAAGCGGAGACGAGCAGTACTTC.

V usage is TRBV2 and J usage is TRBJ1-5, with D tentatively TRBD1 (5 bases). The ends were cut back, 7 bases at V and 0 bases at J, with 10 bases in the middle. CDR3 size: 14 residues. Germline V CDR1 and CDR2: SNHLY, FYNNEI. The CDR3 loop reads CASMQGNSNQPQHF. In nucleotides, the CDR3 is TGTGCCAGCATGCAGGGTAATAGCAATCAGCCCCAGCATTTT.

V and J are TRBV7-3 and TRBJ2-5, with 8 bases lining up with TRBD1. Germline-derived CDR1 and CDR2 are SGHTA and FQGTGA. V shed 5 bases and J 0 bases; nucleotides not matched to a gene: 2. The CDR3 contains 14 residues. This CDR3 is CASSRTGNQETQYF. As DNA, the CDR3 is TGTGCCAGCAGCCGGACAGGGAACCAAGAGACCCAGTACTTC.

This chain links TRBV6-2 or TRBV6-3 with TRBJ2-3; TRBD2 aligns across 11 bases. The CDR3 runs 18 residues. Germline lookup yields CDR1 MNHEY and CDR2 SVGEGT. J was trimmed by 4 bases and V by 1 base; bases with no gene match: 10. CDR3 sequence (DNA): TGTGCCAGCAGTTACTATGGTCTAGCGGGAGGCCCAGCAGATACGCAGTATTTT. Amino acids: CASSYYGLAGGPADTQYF.

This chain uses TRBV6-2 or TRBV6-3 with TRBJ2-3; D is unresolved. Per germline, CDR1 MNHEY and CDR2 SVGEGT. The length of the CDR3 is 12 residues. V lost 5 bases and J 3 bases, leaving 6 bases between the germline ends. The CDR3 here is CASSTGTDTQYF. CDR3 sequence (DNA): TGTGCCAGCAGTACCGGGACAGATACGCAGTATTTT.

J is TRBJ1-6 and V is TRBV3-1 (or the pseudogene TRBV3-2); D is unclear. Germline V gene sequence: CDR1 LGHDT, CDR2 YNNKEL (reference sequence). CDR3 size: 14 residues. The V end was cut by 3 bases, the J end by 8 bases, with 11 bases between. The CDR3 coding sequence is TGTGCCAGCAGCCAGGCGGGGTTTTATTCACCCCTCCACTTT. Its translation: CASSQAGFYSPLHF.

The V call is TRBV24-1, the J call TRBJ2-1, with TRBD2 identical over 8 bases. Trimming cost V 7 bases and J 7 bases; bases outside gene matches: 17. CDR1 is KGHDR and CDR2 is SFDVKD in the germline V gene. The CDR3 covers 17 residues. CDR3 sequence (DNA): TGTGCCACCAGCAAAAAATCCTCGGGAGGGCCTAAAAATGAGCAGTTCTTC. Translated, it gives CATSKKSSGGPKNEQFF.

The CDR3 DNA is TGTGCCAGCAGTGGGCCCTCGGGGTCCAACACTGAAGCTTTCTTT. Amino acids: CASSGPSGSNTEAFF. The chain has TRBV2 and TRBJ1-1; D remains unclear. The CDR3 runs to 15 residues. Germline V gene lookup returns CDR1 SNHLY and CDR2 FYNNEI. V lost 4 bases, J lost 2 bases, and 14 bases lay in between.

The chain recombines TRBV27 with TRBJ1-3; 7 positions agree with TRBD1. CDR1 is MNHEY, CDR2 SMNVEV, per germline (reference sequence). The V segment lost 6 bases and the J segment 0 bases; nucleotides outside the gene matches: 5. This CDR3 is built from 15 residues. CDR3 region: CASRRSGGSGNTIYF. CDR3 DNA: TGTGCCAGCAGGAGATCAGGGGGCTCTGGAAACACCATATATTTT.

The CDR3 sequence: CASSLEGRTSTLSYTF. The CDR3 DNA is TGTGCCAGCAGCTTAGAAGGGCGGACTTCGACCCTGAGCTACACCTTC. This sequence joins TRBV7-2 and TRBJ1-2; the D is unclear. With 1 base removed from V and 9 bases from J, the gap between germline ends came to 21 bases. Per the germline V gene, CDR1 is SGHTA and CDR2 is FQGNSA. This CDR3 has 16 residues.

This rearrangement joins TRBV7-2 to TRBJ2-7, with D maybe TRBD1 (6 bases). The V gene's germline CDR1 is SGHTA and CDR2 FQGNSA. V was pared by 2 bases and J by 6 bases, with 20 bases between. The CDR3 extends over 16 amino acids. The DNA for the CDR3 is TGTGCCAGCAGCTTATTGGGGGCACCCAGCAAGGGCGAGCAGTACTTC. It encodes CASSLLGAPSKGEQYF.

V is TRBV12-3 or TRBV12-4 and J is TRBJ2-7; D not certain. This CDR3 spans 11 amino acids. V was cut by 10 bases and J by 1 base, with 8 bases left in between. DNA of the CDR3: TGTGCCACTGAGAATTCCTACGAGCAGTACTTC. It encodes CATENSYEQYF.

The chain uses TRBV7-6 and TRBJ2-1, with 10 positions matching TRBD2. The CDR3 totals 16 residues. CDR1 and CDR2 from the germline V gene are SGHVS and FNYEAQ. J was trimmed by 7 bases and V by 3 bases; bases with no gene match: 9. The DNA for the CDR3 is TGTGCCAGCAGCTTGGTCCCTAGCGGGAGTAGGAATGAGCAGTTCTTC. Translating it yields CASSLVPSGSRNEQFF.

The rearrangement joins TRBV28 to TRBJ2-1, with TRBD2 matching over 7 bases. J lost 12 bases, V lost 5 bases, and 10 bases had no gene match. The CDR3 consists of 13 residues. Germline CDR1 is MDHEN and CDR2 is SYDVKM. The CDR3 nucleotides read TGTGCCAGCAGTACCAGGGTGGGGAGGGGGCAGTTCTTC. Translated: CASSTRVGRGQFF.